This entry features one TCR beta chain sequence. This entry belongs to a study of blood T cell repertoires in COVID-19. The overall study: From T cells, B-cell-depleted T cells, or PBMCs came the material, which was cDNA or gDNA.

CDR3 length: 14 amino acids. Germline loops: CDR1 LNHDA, CDR2 SQIVND (reference sequence). Trimming cost V 4 bases and J 3 bases, with 12 bases left between them. Assay used: immunoSEQ multiplex PCR; TCRdb lists only in-frame clones, some missing. The sample records 120,000 or so clones, approximately 80% being singletons. The sequenced sample was peripheral blood. The sequence was collected from a human donor in a cohort sampled during active COVID-19. The chain employs TRBV19 and TRBJ1-1; tentatively, D is TRBD1 (5 bases). The CDR3 nucleotides are TGTGCCAGTAGTAGAACAGGAGGGTACACTGAAGCTTTCTTT. Protein product: CASSRTGGYTEAFF.